This T cell receptor (beta chain) was recovered during a study of shared clonotypes between healthy human individuals. Study-wide results and caveats: Collection of samples was limited to blood; tissue repertoires likely differ. The study found lower generation probabilities in non-shared clonotypes than in those shared by all four donors. Clonotype sharing among donors was thought likely to change with sequencing depth.

Only CD45RO-negative cells positively selected for CCR7 counted as naive CD8 cells, so terminally differentiated effector memory CD45RA+ cells were excluded. Original analysis: ImmunoSEQ junction-only sequences lacked quality scores, so their filtering differed. Data came from immunoSEQ multiplex PCR; TCRdb stores just in-frame clones and leaves some out. Clone size and V and J calls were adopted from that table, with D and trimming inferred from the DNA. The sample consists of under 1 million clones, 80% to 95% of them appearing once. The ends lost 3 bases at V and 5 bases at J; junction bases unmatched: 6. CDR3 length equals 15 residues. CDR1 and CDR2 from the germline V gene are KGHSH and LQKENI. For this clone: What it binds is unknown.

The chain recombines TRBV18 with TRBJ2-2, with 7 nucleotides matching TRBD1. The receptor was isolated from a man in his thirties or forties in good health. The source material was naive CD8+ T cells sorted from blood. The CDR3 DNA follows: TGTGCCAGCTCACCCCGGGACAGAAAGACCGGGGAGCTGTTTTTT. It yields the protein CASSPRDRKTGELFF. The full variable domain, completed using reference TRBV18 and TRBJ2-2, is NAGVMQNPRHLVRRRGQEARLRCSPMKGHSHVYWYRQLPEEGLKFMVYLQKENIIDESGMPKERFSAEFPKEGPSILRIQQVVRGDSAAYFCASSPRDRKTGELFFGEGSRLTVL.